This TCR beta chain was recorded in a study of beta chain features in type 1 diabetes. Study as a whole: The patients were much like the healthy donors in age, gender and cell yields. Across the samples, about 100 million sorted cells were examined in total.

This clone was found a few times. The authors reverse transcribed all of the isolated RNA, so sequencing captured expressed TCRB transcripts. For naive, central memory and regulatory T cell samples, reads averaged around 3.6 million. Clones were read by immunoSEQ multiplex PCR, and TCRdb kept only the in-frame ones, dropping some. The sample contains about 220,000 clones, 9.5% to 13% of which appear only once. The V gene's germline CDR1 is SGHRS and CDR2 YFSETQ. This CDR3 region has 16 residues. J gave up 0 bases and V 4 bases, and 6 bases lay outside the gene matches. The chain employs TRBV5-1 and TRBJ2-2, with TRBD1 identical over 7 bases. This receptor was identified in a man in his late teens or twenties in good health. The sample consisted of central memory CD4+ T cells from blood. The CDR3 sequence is CASSPRTGANTGELFF. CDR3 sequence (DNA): TGCGCCAGCAGCCCCAGGACAGGAGCGAACACCGGGGAGCTGTTTTTT.